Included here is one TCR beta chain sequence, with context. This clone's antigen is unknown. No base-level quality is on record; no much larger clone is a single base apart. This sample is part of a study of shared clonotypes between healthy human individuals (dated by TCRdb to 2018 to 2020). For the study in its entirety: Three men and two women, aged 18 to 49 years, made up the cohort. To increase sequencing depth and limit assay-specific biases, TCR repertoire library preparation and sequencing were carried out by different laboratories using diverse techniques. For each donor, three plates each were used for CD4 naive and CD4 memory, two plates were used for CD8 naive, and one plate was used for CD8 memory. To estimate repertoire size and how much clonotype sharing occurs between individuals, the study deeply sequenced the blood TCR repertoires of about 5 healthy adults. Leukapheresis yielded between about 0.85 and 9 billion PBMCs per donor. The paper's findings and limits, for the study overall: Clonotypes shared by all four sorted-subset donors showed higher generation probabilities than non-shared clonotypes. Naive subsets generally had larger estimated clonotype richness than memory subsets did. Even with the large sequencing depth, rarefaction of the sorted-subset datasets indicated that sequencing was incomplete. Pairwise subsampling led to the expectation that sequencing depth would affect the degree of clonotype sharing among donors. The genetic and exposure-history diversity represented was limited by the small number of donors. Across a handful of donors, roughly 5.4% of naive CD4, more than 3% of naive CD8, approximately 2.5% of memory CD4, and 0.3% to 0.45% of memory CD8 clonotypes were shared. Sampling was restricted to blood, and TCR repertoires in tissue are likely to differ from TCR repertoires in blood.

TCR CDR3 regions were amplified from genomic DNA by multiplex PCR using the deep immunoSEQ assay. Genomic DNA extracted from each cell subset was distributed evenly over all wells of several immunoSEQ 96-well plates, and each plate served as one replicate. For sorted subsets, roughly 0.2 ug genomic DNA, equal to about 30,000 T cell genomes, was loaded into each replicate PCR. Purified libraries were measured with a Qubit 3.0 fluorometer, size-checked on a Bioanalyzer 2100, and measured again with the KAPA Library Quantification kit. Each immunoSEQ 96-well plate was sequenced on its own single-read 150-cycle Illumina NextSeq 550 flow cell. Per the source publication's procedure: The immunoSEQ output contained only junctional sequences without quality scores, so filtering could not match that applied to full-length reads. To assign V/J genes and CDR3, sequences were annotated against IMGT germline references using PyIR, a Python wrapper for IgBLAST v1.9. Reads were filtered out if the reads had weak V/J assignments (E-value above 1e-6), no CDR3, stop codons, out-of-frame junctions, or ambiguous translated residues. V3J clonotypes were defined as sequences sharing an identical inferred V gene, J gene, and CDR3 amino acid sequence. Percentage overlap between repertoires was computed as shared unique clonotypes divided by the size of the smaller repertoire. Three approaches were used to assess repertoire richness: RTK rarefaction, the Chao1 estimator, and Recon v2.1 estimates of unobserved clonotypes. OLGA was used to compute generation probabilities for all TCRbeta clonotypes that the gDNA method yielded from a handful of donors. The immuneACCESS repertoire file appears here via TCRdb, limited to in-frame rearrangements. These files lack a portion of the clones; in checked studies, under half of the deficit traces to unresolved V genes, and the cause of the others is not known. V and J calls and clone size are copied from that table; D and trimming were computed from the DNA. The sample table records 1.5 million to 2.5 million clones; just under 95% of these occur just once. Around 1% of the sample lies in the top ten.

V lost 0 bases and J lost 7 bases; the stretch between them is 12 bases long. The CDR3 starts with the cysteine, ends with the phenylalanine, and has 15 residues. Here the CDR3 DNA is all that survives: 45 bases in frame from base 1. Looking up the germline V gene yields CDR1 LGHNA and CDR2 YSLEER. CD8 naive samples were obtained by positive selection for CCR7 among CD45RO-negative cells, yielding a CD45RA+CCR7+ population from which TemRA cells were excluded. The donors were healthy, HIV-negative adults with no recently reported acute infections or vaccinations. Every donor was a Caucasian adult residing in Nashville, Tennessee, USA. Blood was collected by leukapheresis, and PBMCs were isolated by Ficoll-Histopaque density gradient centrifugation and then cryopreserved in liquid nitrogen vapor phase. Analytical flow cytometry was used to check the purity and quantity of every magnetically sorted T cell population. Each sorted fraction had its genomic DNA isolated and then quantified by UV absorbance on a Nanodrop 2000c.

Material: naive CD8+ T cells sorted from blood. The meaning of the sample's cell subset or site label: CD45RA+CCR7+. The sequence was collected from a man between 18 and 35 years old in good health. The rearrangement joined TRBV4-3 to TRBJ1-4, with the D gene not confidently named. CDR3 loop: CASSQDETAGEKLFF. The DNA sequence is TGCGCCAGCAGCCAAGATGAAACGGCTGGTGAAAAACTGTTTTTT.